One sample yielded the 23 T cell receptor beta chains listed below, sequenced in a study of control samples from healthy donors and cancer patients. Generated by immunoSEQ multiplex PCR, the TCRdb table keeps only in-frame clones and is missing some. The sample consists of 50,000 or so clones, about 80% of them appearing once. The sequenced sample consisted of blood. The receptor set was obtained from a man between 65 and 85 years old in good health.

This clone is a singleton in its sample. The chain carries TRBV14 and TRBJ2-1; no clear D. Germline CDR1 and CDR2: SGHDN and FVKESK. V was trimmed by 3 bases and J by 10 bases, leaving 10 bases between them. This CDR3 region has 12 residues. The DNA of the CDR3 is TGTGCCAGCAGCCATTGGGGAAGCGAGCAGTTCTTC. It is translated as CASSHWGSEQFF.

The chain joins TRBV28 to TRBJ1-5; D perhaps matches TRBD1 (6 bases). V was trimmed by 8 bases and J by 4 bases, leaving 9 bases between them. Per germline, CDR1 MDHEN and CDR2 SYDVKM. The CDR3 sequence is 12 residues long. The CDR3 here is CASLDRNQPQHF. The CDR3 nucleotides are TGTGCCAGCCTGGACAGAAATCAGCCCCAGCATTTT.

The chain recombines TRBV7-6 with TRBJ2-1, with 9 bases aligning to TRBD1. CDR1 and CDR2 (germline): SGHVS, FNYEAQ. With V trimmed by 6 bases and J by 9 bases, 15 bases remained unmatched. The CDR3 is made up of 16 amino acids. CDR3 sequence: CASSRYDPGQGGEQFF. In DNA form, the CDR3 reads TGTGCCAGCAGTCGCTATGATCCGGGACAGGGCGGTGAGCAGTTCTTC.

The chain joins TRBV3-1 (or the pseudogene TRBV3-2) to TRBJ1-2; a weak D match, TRBD1 (5 bases). V gave up 6 bases and J gave up 6 bases, with 29 bases separating them. The germline V gene has CDR1 LGHDT and CDR2 YNNKEL (reference sequence). The length of the CDR3 is 18 residues. The CDR3 sequence: CASRAIGDAYSDIDGYTF. The DNA of the CDR3 is TGTGCCAGCAGGGCAATAGGGGACGCATATTCGGATATCGATGGCTACACCTTC.

This chain links TRBV11-1 with TRBJ2-7; 7 positions match TRBD1. The V gene's germline CDR1 is SGHAT and CDR2 FQDESV (reference sequence). The V and J ends lost 4 bases and 6 bases, in that order; junction bases with no gene match: 12. The CDR3 covers 15 residues. CDR3 loop: CASSYRDRNNIEQYF. The CDR3 bases are TGTGCCAGCAGCTACCGGGACAGAAACAATATCGAGCAGTACTTC.

This clone has just a few counts. The genes are TRBV7-9 and TRBJ2-7; possible D gene TRBD2, 6 bases. V shed 4 bases and J shed 6 bases, with 13 bases lying between them. Per germline, CDR1 SEHNR and CDR2 FQNEAQ (reference sequence). This CDR3 contains 13 residues. In nucleotides, the CDR3 is TGTGCCAGCAGCTCGACGGGAGTGGGCGAGCAGTACTTC. This translates into CASSSTGVGEQYF.

The chain joins TRBV6-6 to TRBJ2-1; 7 bases are a match to TRBD2. The ends lost 6 bases at V and 8 bases at J; junction bases unmatched: 10. Germline V gene data show CDR1 as MNHNY and CDR2 as SVGAGI (reference sequence). This CDR3 spans 14 amino acids. The CDR3 sequence: CASSPGGSRYEQFF. CDR3 sequence (DNA): TGTGCCAGCAGCCCGGGGGGTAGCCGTTATGAGCAGTTCTTC.

V usage is TRBV18 and J usage is TRBJ2-7, with 9 bases lining up with TRBD1. The CDR3 is 18 amino acids. J gave up 7 bases and V 2 bases, and 18 bases lay outside the gene matches. Germline CDR1 and CDR2: KGHSH and LQKENI. The CDR3 sequence: CASSPRPIRDRAIREQYF. The CDR3 coding sequence is TGTGCCAGCTCACCAAGGCCAATCCGGGACAGGGCAATAAGGGAGCAGTACTTC. Full variable domain (missing parts from reference TRBV18 and TRBJ2-7): NAGVMQNPRHLVRRRGQEARLRCSPMKGHSHVYWYRQLPEEGLKFMVYLQKENIIDESGMPKERFSAEFPKEGPSILRIQQVVRGDSAAYFCASSPRPIRDRAIREQYFGPGTRLTVT.

This clone was recorded only once. V and J are TRBV29-1 and TRBJ1-1; possible D gene TRBD1, 5 bases. The ends were cut back, 7 bases at V and 1 base at J, with 16 bases in the middle. The CDR3 is 14 amino acids. Germline lookup yields CDR1 SQVTM and CDR2 ANQGSEA. Here the CDR3 reads CSALGERTNTEAFF. As DNA, the CDR3 is TGCAGCGCTCTGGGGGAACGGACGAACACTGAAGCTTTCTTT.

The CDR3 DNA sequence: TGTGCCAGCAGTTTAGCCGCAGGGGCCCGGGGATACGAGCAGTACTTC. Translating gives CASSLAAGARGYEQYF. This chain joins TRBV28 and TRBJ2-7; D may be TRBD1 (6 bases). The CDR3 length is 16 residues. Germline loops: CDR1 MDHEN, CDR2 SYDVKM. V shed 2 bases and J shed 4 bases, with 18 bases lying between them.

The rearrangement joins TRBV5-1 to TRBJ2-3; TRBD1 might be the D (6 bases). Germline loops: CDR1 SGHRS, CDR2 YFSETQ. The CDR3 length is 14 residues. V lost 1 base, J lost 0 bases, and 6 bases lay in between. CDR3 region: CASSLTGSTDTQYF. Here the CDR3 DNA reads TGCGCCAGCAGCTTGACAGGGAGCACAGATACGCAGTATTTT.

In its sample, this clone was seen a few times. The J gene is TRBJ1-2, the V gene TRBV6-1, with D perhaps TRBD1 (5 bases). The germline gives CDR1 MNHNS, CDR2 SASEGT. The ends were cut back, 0 bases at V and 14 bases at J, with 13 bases in the middle. This CDR3 spans 12 amino acids. The CDR3 coding sequence is TGTGCCAGCAGTGAAGCCTTCCAGGGTGGAACCTTC. Translating it yields CASSEAFQGGTF.

This clone occurred a few times. The chain joins TRBV28 to TRBJ2-7, with a tentative D call TRBD1 (5 bases). Per the germline V gene, CDR1 is MDHEN and CDR2 is SYDVKM. This CDR3 spans 17 amino acids. V lost 5 bases to trimming and J lost 2 bases, with 22 bases between them. Written as DNA, the CDR3 is TGTGCCAGCAGTCCCCAGTGGGGCAGCCTGGGGACCTACGAGCAGTACTTC. Its translation: CASSPQWGSLGTYEQYF.

This chain connects TRBV18 to TRBJ2-5, with D unresolved. The CDR3 totals 13 residues. CDR1 is KGHSH and CDR2 is LQKENI in the germline V gene. V dropped 6 bases and J dropped 2 bases, with 10 bases sitting between them. The CDR3 is CASSPGWQETQYF. DNA of the CDR3: TGTGCCAGCTCTCCCGGGTGGCAAGAGACCCAGTACTTC.

Relative to its sample, this clone is medium-sized. The chain links TRBV4-1 to TRBJ1-3; D possibly corresponds to TRBD1 (5 bases). V was trimmed by 1 base and J by 4 bases, leaving 14 bases between them. The CDR3 sequence is 16 residues long. The V gene's germline CDR1 is MGHRA and CDR2 YSYEKL. The CDR3 loop is CASSQATTVFGNTIYF. In nucleotides, the CDR3 is TGCGCCAGCAGCCAAGCCACGACAGTTTTCGGAAACACCATATATTTT.

The chain links TRBV7-3 to TRBJ2-5; D is perhaps TRBD1 (7 bases). The CDR3 length is 14 residues. The germline gives CDR1 SGHTA, CDR2 FQGTGA. Deletions cut 3 bases from V and 5 bases from J, with 13 bases between. CDR3 protein: CASSFQGGAETQYF. The CDR3 nucleotides are TGTGCCAGCAGCTTCCAGGGGGGTGCTGAGACCCAGTACTTC.

The rearrangement links TRBV10-2 to TRBJ2-1; the D gene is possibly TRBD1 (5 bases). The V end was cut by 7 bases, the J end by 10 bases, with 20 bases between. Germline V lookup: CDR1 WSHSY, CDR2 SAAADI. The CDR3 loop spans 14 amino acids. For the CDR3, the DNA is TGCGCCAGCAAAATACAGGCTTCTGGTTCCGAGCAGTTCTTC. Translation: CASKIQASGSEQFF.

There are a few counts of this clone. This sequence joins TRBV29-1 and TRBJ2-1; 10 bases map to TRBD1. The CDR3 length is 13 residues. Per germline, CDR1 SQVTM and CDR2 ANQGSEA. The ends lost 7 bases at V and 9 bases at J; junction bases unmatched: 9. The CDR3 loop is CSGTGTGVGEQFF. As DNA, the CDR3 is TGCAGCGGGACCGGGACAGGGGTCGGTGAGCAGTTCTTC.

The rearrangement joins TRBV7-9 to TRBJ2-5; maybe TRBD2 (5 bases). V lost 3 bases and J 5 bases, leaving 16 bases between the germline ends. Germline CDR1 reads SEHNR; CDR2 reads FQNEAQ (reference sequence). CDR3 length equals 15 residues. The CDR3 DNA follows: TGTGCCAGCAGCTTGATCGCGGCCCCGGGGGAGACCCAGTACTTC. It encodes CASSLIAAPGETQYF.

V gene TRBV5-5 combines with J gene TRBJ1-4, with a weak D call TRBD1 (5 bases). Germline assignment: CDR1 SGHKS and CDR2 YYEKEE (reference sequence). The CDR3 has 17 residues. V was trimmed by 0 bases and J by 3 bases, leaving 15 bases between them. The CDR3 DNA reads TGTGCCAGCAGCTTGGGAGTAGGGATGGGGGCTAATGAAAAACTGTTTTTT. This codes for CASSLGVGMGANEKLFF.

The gene calls are TRBV6-5 and TRBJ1-2, with unresolved D. The V gene lost 5 bases and the J gene lost 8 bases, with 15 bases spanning the gap. CDR3 size: 13 residues. Germline CDR1 and CDR2: MNHEY and SVGAGI. DNA of the CDR3: TGTGCCAGCAGTCAGCAGCCTCCGGCCGGCTACACCTTC. It encodes CASSQQPPAGYTF.

This clone was detected once. The V call is TRBV11-2, the J call TRBJ1-2; 7 bases align to TRBD1. Germline assignment: CDR1 SGHAT and CDR2 FQNNGV. The V segment lost 3 bases and the J segment 7 bases; nucleotides outside the gene matches: 8. This CDR3 has 14 amino acids. Here the CDR3 DNA reads TGTGCCAGCAGCTTTGACCAAGGGGGCGTTGGCTACACCTTC. Its protein is CASSFDQGGVGYTF.

A single count supports this clone. The chain uses TRBV19 and TRBJ2-3; 7 bases are a match to TRBD1. The CDR3 covers 13 residues. The V segment lost 8 bases and the J segment 3 bases; nucleotides outside the gene matches: 5. The germline CDR1 and CDR2 sequences are LNHDA and SQIVND (reference sequence). The CDR3 DNA is TGTGCCAGTCAGGACAGGTTGACAGATACGCAGTATTTT. It specifies CASQDRLTDTQYF.